Sequencing of this TCR beta chain was carried out in a study of OX40 agonist ivuxolimab in advanced cancers. Study context: Having had anti-PD-1, anti-PD-L1 or anti-CTLA-4 therapy before was allowed, and around 39% had some.

With baseline, cycle 4 day 1, and cycle 7 day 1 as timepoints, blood was sampled. General study results and limits: The work left the antigen specificity of expanded peripheral T cells undetermined. CD8+ T cells averaged more expanded clones than CD4+.

Profiled with immunoSEQ multiplex PCR; TCRdb holds only in-frame clones, not every one. Here the sample spans 130,000 or so clones, around nine tenths being singletons. CDR1 and CDR2 from the germline V gene are SGHRS and YFSETQ. The V and J ends lost 4 bases and 6 bases, in that order; junction bases with no gene match: 10. This CDR3 contains 16 residues. Concerning this clone: What it recognizes is unknown.

Sequenced material: CD4+ or CD8+ T cells sorted from blood, taken in a trial of the OX40 agonist ivuxolimab. This receptor was obtained from an adult with an advanced solid tumor such as melanoma, head and neck, liver or kidney cancer. The rearrangement links TRBV5-1 to TRBJ2-2, with TRBD2 matching 9 bases. This chain's CDR3 is CASSNSGSPSPGELFF. The DNA of the CDR3 is TGCGCCAGCAGCAATAGCGGGAGCCCCAGCCCCGGGGAGCTGTTTTTT.